The entry that follows covers one T cell receptor (beta chain) sequence. Its antigen remains unidentified. With iRepertoire HTBI primers and Arm-PCR of CDR3 regions, TCR beta libraries were built. TCRdb processed the multiplex PCR reads anew with MiXCR; each CDR3 protein has one entry. Of about 610,000 distinct CDR3 sequences listed, around 15% are singletons. V was pared by 5 bases and J by 0 bases, with 10 bases of the junction left unmatched. In germline, CDR1 is KGHDR, CDR2 SFDVKD. This CDR3 has 18 residues. Described time point: newly diagnosed GD, antithyroid drugs for less than 3 months. The TCR library was made from RNA that had been extracted from PBMCs in TRIzol. This specimen belongs to a study of regulatory T cells in long-lasting Graves disease. General study points: TCR diversity in persistent Graves' patients was below that of newly diagnosed ones. Peripheral blood was the sole material, not thyroid tissue.

These data are also associated with another study on T cells in Graves' hyperthyroidism and ophthalmopathy.

This sequence originates from a man aged 18 to 30 with Graves disease. This sample comprised peripheral blood mononuclear cells (PBMCs), obtained at new diagnosis, from a patient treated with antithyroid drugs. The V call is TRBV24-1, the J call TRBJ2-1, with TRBD2 matching over 9 bases. CDR3: CATSGLAGRRDSYNEQFF. CDR3 bases: TGTGCCACCAGTGGGCTAGCGGGACGGCGGGACTCCTACAATGAGCAGTTCTTC.